The T cell receptor (beta chain) described here comes from a study of blood T cell repertoires in COVID-19. As processed by the authors: Amplified reference gene primers provided the basis for estimating nucleated cell counts. TCRdb's copy holds only in-frame clones and misses some; the assay was immunoSEQ multiplex PCR. V, J and clone size derive from that table, while D and trimming were established from the DNA sequence. The sample includes roughly 150,000 clones, 65% to 85% of them seen just once. There are 14 residues in the CDR3. Trimming at V came to 6 bases and at J to 4 bases, leaving 8 bases not matched to a gene. Germline V gene sequence: CDR1 MNHEY, CDR2 SMNVEV (reference sequence).

V is TRBV27 and J is TRBJ1-2, with TRBD1 matching 7 bases. Material for sequencing was peripheral blood. The sequence was collected from a human donor in a cohort sampled during active COVID-19. DNA of the CDR3: TGTGCCAGCAGCCCGACAGGGTTCGTCTATGGCTACACCTTC. The encoded protein is CASSPTGFVYGYTF.